Shown below are 18 T cell receptor beta chains from a single sample sequenced in a study of T cells in localized non-small cell lung cancer. Generated by immunoSEQ multiplex PCR, the TCRdb table keeps only in-frame clones and is missing some. Among 25,000 to 30,000 clones listed, more than 75% were seen once. The sample in question was peripheral blood, obtained before any cancer treatment. The receptor source for this set is a woman aged 40 to 75 with stage I lung adenocarcinoma.

This rearrangement joins TRBV19 to TRBJ1-6; D unclear. Germline assignment: CDR1 LNHDA and CDR2 SQIVND (reference sequence). This CDR3 has 15 residues. Trimming removed 0 bases at V and 0 bases at J, with 3 bases between. DNA for the CDR3: TGTGCCAGTAGTATAGACAGCTCCTATAATTCACCCCTCCACTTT. It specifies CASSIDSSYNSPLHF.

The rearrangement uses TRBV6-1 and TRBJ2-5, with D perhaps matching TRBD1 (5 bases). CDR3 length: 13 residues. The ends were cut back, 4 bases at V and 5 bases at J, with 11 bases in the middle. The germline CDR1 and CDR2 sequences are MNHNS and SASEGT. DNA for the CDR3: TGTGCCAGCAGTGTAGACAGTCGGGAGACCCAGTACTTC. Translated: CASSVDSRETQYF.

V gene TRBV27 combines with J gene TRBJ2-7; 9 nucleotides line up with TRBD1. The CDR3 is 15 residues long. The junction had 10 bases not matched to a gene; V was cut back by 5 bases and J by 5 bases. CDR1 MNHEY and CDR2 SMNVEV come from the germline V gene (reference sequence). For the CDR3, the DNA is TGTGCCAGCAGTACCCCGGGACAGGGTATCGACGAGCAGTACTTC. As protein: CASSTPGQGIDEQYF.

Only a few counts were recorded for this clone. V usage is TRBV2 and J usage is TRBJ2-7; 7 bases fit TRBD1. CDR3 size: 13 residues. After removal of 11 bases from V and 3 bases from J, the junction contained 10 bases not matched to a gene. Germline V gene sequence: CDR1 SNHLY, CDR2 FYNNEI. CDR3: CALAQDRIYEQYF. The CDR3 DNA reads as TGTGCCTTAGCACAGGACAGGATCTACGAGCAGTACTTC.

V usage is TRBV6-5 and J usage is TRBJ2-1, with 11 bases matching TRBD2. The CDR3 has 15 residues. Germline loops: CDR1 MNHEY, CDR2 SVGAGI. The ends lost 5 bases at V and 4 bases at J; junction bases unmatched: 4. CDR3 sequence reads: CASSPGLAEYNEQFF. The CDR3 DNA follows: TGTGCCAGCAGTCCGGGACTAGCGGAGTACAATGAGCAGTTCTTC.

CDR3 region: CASSLASETQYF. CDR3 DNA: TGTGCCAGCAGTCTAGCGTCAGAGACCCAGTACTTC. The V and J genes are TRBV2 and TRBJ2-5, with D possibly matching TRBD2 (6 bases). V lost 5 bases and J 4 bases, leaving 8 bases between the germline ends. Germline CDR1 and CDR2: SNHLY and FYNNEI. This CDR3 has 12 amino acids. The full variable domain, its missing parts supplied by reference TRBV2 and TRBJ2-5, is EPEVTQTPSHQVTQMGQEVILRCVPISNHLYFYWYRQILGQKVEFLVSFYNNEISEKSEIFDDQFSVERPDGSNFTLKIRSTKLEDSAMYFCASSLASETQYFGPGTRLLVL.

J is TRBJ1-1 and V is TRBV6-5, with D uncertain. Trimming pared 4 bases from V and 5 bases from J, leaving 14 bases between. This CDR3 contains 14 residues. CDR1 is MNHEY and CDR2 is SVGAGI in the germline V gene. CDR3 bases: TGTGCCAGCAGTTGGTCGGGAACGGAGACTGAAGCTTTCTTT. This gives the protein CASSWSGTETEAFF.

The J gene is TRBJ2-3, the V gene TRBV9; 7 bases are shared with TRBD1. Germline values: CDR1 SGDLS, CDR2 YYNGEE. The CDR3 is 15 residues long. J gave up 8 bases and V 0 bases, and 9 bases lay outside the gene matches. The CDR3: CASSVGGGVYGTQYF. In DNA, the CDR3 is TGTGCCAGCAGCGTAGGAGGGGGCGTATATGGTACGCAGTATTTT.

The V call is TRBV6-5, the J call TRBJ2-1, with 12 bases matching TRBD2. This CDR3 region has 14 residues. The V segment lost 6 bases and the J segment 5 bases; nucleotides outside the gene matches: 2. Germline CDR1 MNHEY, CDR2 SVGAGI. Written as DNA, the CDR3 is TGTGCCAGCAGGCTAGCGGGGGGGCACAATGAGCAGTTCTTC. Protein sequence: CASRLAGGHNEQFF.

The genes are TRBV7-6 and TRBJ2-5; the D is unclear. The germline V gene has CDR1 SGHVS and CDR2 FNYEAQ. CDR3 size: 14 residues. The germline V and J ends were trimmed by 4 bases and 0 bases, with 9 bases remaining between them. The CDR3 DNA follows: TGTGCCAGCAGCTCAACACCGTACCAAGAGACCCAGTACTTC. This encodes CASSSTPYQETQYF.

V is TRBV4-3 and J is TRBJ1-2; 8 bases are shared with TRBD1. The CDR3 extends over 20 amino acids. CDR1 is LGHNA and CDR2 is YSLEER in the germline V gene. After removal of 0 bases from V and 6 bases from J, the junction contained 21 bases not matched to a gene. The CDR3 is CASSQEYLLGQGAGKDGYTF. The CDR3 nucleotides are TGCGCCAGCAGCCAAGAATATCTACTCGGCCAGGGGGCGGGGAAGGATGGCTACACCTTC.

This clone was seen more than once but under ten times. The chain recombines TRBV4-3 with TRBJ2-5; no firm D call. The CDR3 totals 16 residues. V gave up 0 bases and J gave up 5 bases, with 16 bases separating them. The V gene's germline CDR1 is LGHNA and CDR2 YSLEER. CDR3 protein: CASSQEASSRIETQYF. CDR3 nucleotide sequence: TGCGCCAGCAGCCAAGAGGCCAGCTCCCGCATCGAGACCCAGTACTTC.

The rearrangement uses TRBV19 and TRBJ1-5; D perhaps matches TRBD1 (5 bases). CDR1 and CDR2 (germline): LNHDA, SQIVND (reference sequence). The CDR3 runs to 15 residues. Trimming took off 4 bases at V and 3 bases at J, with 13 bases between the two ends. The CDR3 nucleotides read TGTGCCAGTAGTACCCCGACAGCTTTCAATCAGCCCCAGCATTTT. Protein product: CASSTPTAFNQPQHF.

This sequence joins TRBV9 and TRBJ1-1; D call uncertain. This CDR3 is built from 14 residues. V was shortened by 0 bases and J by 1 base, with 7 bases between the two germline ends. Germline lookup yields CDR1 SGDLS and CDR2 YYNGEE. The CDR3 nucleotides read TGTGCCAGCAGCGTAGATTTCCAGAACACTGAAGCTTTCTTT. Translating it yields CASSVDFQNTEAFF.

A single count supports this clone. The gene calls are TRBV5-4 and TRBJ2-7; TRBD1 matches 7 bases. The length of the CDR3 is 15 residues. Unmatched junction bases numbered 10, after V lost 0 bases and J lost 7 bases. Germline-derived CDR1 and CDR2 are SGHNT and YYREEE (reference sequence). The CDR3 DNA reads TGTGCCAGCAGCTTGGGCCTCTCGACAGGGCAGGAGCAGTACTTC. This encodes CASSLGLSTGQEQYF.

V is TRBV20-1 and J is TRBJ2-1, with a tentative D call TRBD1 (6 bases). Germline V gives CDR1 DFQATT, CDR2 SNEGSKA (reference sequence). The CDR3 runs 11 residues. Trimming pared 5 bases from V and 10 bases from J, leaving 12 bases between. CDR3: CSARGQTEQFF. For the CDR3, the DNA is TGCAGTGCTCGAGGACAGACCGAGCAGTTCTTC.

This clone was seen only once. The rearrangement links TRBV9 to TRBJ1-1; TRBD1 might be the D (5 bases). The V end lost 0 bases, the J end lost 0 bases, and 9 bases lay between the germline ends. Germline lookup yields CDR1 SGDLS and CDR2 YYNGEE. This CDR3 comprises 15 residues. The DNA of the CDR3 is TGTGCCAGCAGCGTAGGACAGTTTATGAACACTGAAGCTTTCTTT. It codes for CASSVGQFMNTEAFF.

The chain has TRBV5-1 and TRBJ1-2; D is unresolved. With 4 bases removed from V and 0 bases from J, the gap between germline ends came to 13 bases. CDR1 SGHRS and CDR2 YFSETQ come from the germline V gene. The CDR3 covers 15 residues. CDR3: CASSLSGNTNYGYTF. The CDR3 DNA reads TGCGCCAGCAGCCTTAGCGGGAACACTAACTATGGCTACACCTTC.